The T cell receptor (beta chain) under discussion was sequenced for a study of cytomegalovirus exposure and HLA in healthy donors. Background on the study: Among approximately 390 genotyped donors, about 83% fell in the Caucasian-associated ancestry cluster.

PCR used 60 Vbeta primers and 13 Jbeta primers. The data were produced by immunoSEQ multiplex PCR, yet TCRdb's version contains in-frame clones alone and is incomplete. This sample has around 150,000 clones, with approximately 88% found just once. In germline, CDR1 is SGHRS, CDR2 YFSETQ. This CDR3 region has 13 residues. V gave up 0 bases and J gave up 7 bases, with 10 bases separating them. This clone appeared once. Its antigen is unidentified. Whole-study findings and limits: In vitro testing confirmed three CMV-associated chains as specific for CMV antigens. A few V segments could not be told apart, such as TRBV6-2 and TRBV6-3, and were left out.

This TCR was sampled from a woman aged 40 to 55 in good health and CMV-seronegative. The chain recombines TRBV5-1 with TRBJ1-1, with D unresolved. Sequencing was done on a sample of PBMCs. CDR3 sequence reads: CASSLGFGNEAFF. The CDR3 DNA reads TGCGCCAGCAGCTTGGGGTTCGGGAATGAAGCTTTCTTT.